This is a list of T cell receptor beta chains from one sample in a study of T cells in Graves' hyperthyroidism and ophthalmopathy. One entry per CDR3 protein, called by TCRdb with MiXCR from the multiplex PCR reads. The data show about 840,000 distinct CDR3 sequences, around 39% seen once. The sample consisted of blood. These receptors originate from a man aged 18 to 35 with Graves' hyperthyroidism. Each CDR3 is given with its conserved first and last residue. The D gene is left open where the match is weak. Only part of the rows carry a size: once, few, many, or a class if the clone is expanded.

>.|.|TRBJ2-5|TRBV20-1
CSARDRFTAYQETQYF
TGCAGTGCTAGAGATCGCTTTACTGCGTACCAAGAGACCCAGTACTTC
>.|.|TRBJ2-5|TRBV9
CASSVVSSETQYF
TGTGCCAGCAGCGTAGTGAGTTCGGAGACCCAGTACTTC
>.|TRBD2|TRBJ2-7|TRBV10-3
CAIGSGGGPSSYEQYF
TGTGCCATCGGGAGCGGGGGCGGGCCTAGCTCCTACGAGCAGTACTTC
>many|.|TRBJ1-5|TRBV19
CASSGSNQPQHF
TGTGCCAGTAGTGGTAGCAATCAGCCCCAGCATTTT
>.|.|TRBJ1-1|TRBV4-1
CASSQDRDSKAFF
TGCGCCAGCAGCCAAGATCGAGACAGCAAAGCTTTCTTT
>.|TRBD1|TRBJ1-1|TRBV7-9
CASSPLGQPNTEAFF
TGTGCCAGCTCACCCCTGGGACAGCCGAACACTGAAGCTTTCTTT
>many|.|TRBJ1-1|TRBV9
CASSPTPGDVNTEAFF
TGTGCCAGCAGCCCTACGCCAGGGGACGTTAACACTGAAGCTTTCTTT
>many|TRBD1|TRBJ2-5|TRBV7-2
CASSPDRDWETQYF
TGTGCCAGCAGCCCGGACAGGGACTGGGAGACCCAGTACTTC
>many|TRBD1|TRBJ1-4|TRBV25-1
CASSDRGREKLFF
TGTGCCAGCAGTGACAGGGGGCGAGAAAAACTGTTTTTT
>many|TRBD2|TRBJ2-7|TRBV20-1
CSARREATYEQYF
TGCAGTGCTAGACGGGAGGCCACCTACGAGCAGTACTTC
>few|TRBD1|TRBJ2-7|TRBV6-5
CASSRQGANEQYF
TGTGCCAGCAGTCGACAGGGGGCGAACGAGCAGTACTTC
>.|.|TRBJ1-3|TRBV12-3/TRBV12-4
CASWKGDYSGNTIYF
TGTGCCAGCTGGAAAGGGGATTACTCTGGAAACACCATATATTTT
>few|.|TRBJ1-4|TRBV9
CASSGQSTNEKLFF
TGTGCCAGCAGCGGACAGTCAACTAATGAAAAACTGTTTTTT
>.|.|TRBJ2-3|TRBV24-1
CATASRGSTDTQYF
TGTGCCACCGCCTCGCGAGGTAGCACAGATACGCAGTATTTT
>.|TRBD1|TRBJ1-1|TRBV12-3/TRBV12-4
CASSLATGDLNTEAFF
TGTGCCAGCAGTTTAGCGACAGGGGATTTGAACACTGAAGCTTTCTTT
>.|.|TRBJ1-5|TRBV12-3/TRBV12-4
CASSYTGGSNQPQHF
TGTGCCAGCAGTTACACCGGGGGAAGCAATCAGCCCCAGCATTTT
>few|TRBD1|TRBJ1-1|TRBV12-3/TRBV12-4
CASSQAGGSTEAFF
TGTGCCAGCAGCCAAGCAGGGGGGAGTACTGAAGCTTTCTTT
>many|.|TRBJ1-6|TRBV10-3
CAISESVGRVDSPLHF
TGTGCCATCAGTGAGTCGGTCGGGAGGGTTGATTCACCCCTCCACTTT
>few|TRBD2|TRBJ2-7|TRBV29-1
CSVESHTSGSYEQYF
TGCAGCGTTGAATCCCACACTAGCGGCAGCTACGAGCAGTACTTC
>few|.|TRBJ2-5|TRBV9
CASSTDSHQETQYF
TGTGCCAGCAGCACGGACAGCCACCAAGAGACCCAGTACTTC
>.|.|TRBJ2-5|TRBV15
CATRDAWGDLQETQYF
TGTGCCACCAGGGACGCGTGGGGGGACCTCCAAGAGACCCAGTACTTC
>.|TRBD2|TRBJ2-7|TRBV10-3
CAISPRGLAGGYEQYF
TGTGCCATCAGCCCACGCGGACTAGCGGGGGGCTACGAGCAGTACTTC